These T cell receptor beta chains were read from a single sample in a study of identical twins. TCRdb re-called the 5' RACE reads with MiXCR, one entry per CDR3 protein. The sample includes 450,000 or so distinct CDR3 sequences, approximately 14% seen only once; the top ten take 0.52%. The same specimen was also included in a second study, on yellow fever vaccine responses in identical twins.

The sequencing sample was made of CD4+ T cells sorted from blood. The receptors were sampled from a young woman in good health. Each CDR3 is given with its conserved first and last residue. The order of the fields is J gene, V gene, D gene, clone size, CDR3 protein, CDR3 DNA. A D gene is named only where the DNA matches it firmly. Expanded clones get a size class; other rows say once, few or many, or leave the size out.

TRBJ2-5,TRBV5-1,NA,NA,CASSYSPGREETQYF,TGCGCCAGCAGCTACTCCCCCGGCAGGGAGGAGACCCAGTACTTC
TRBJ2-1,TRBV3-1,TRBD2,once,CATCQQSPKTSGGAVDEQFF,TGTGCCACCTGCCAGCAGTCCCCCAAGACTAGCGGGGGGGCAGTCGATGAGCAGTTCTTC
TRBJ2-1,TRBV9,TRBD1,few,CASSVSTGDKYNEQFF,TGTGCCAGCAGCGTATCCACAGGGGATAAGTACAATGAGCAGTTCTTC
TRBJ2-3,TRBV9,TRBD1,few,CASSPGTADTQYF,TGTGCCAGCAGCCCTGGGACAGCAGATACGCAGTATTTT
TRBJ2-7,TRBV20-1,TRBD2,NA,CSANSGSMSSYEQYF,TGCAGTGCTAACAGCGGGAGCATGAGCTCCTACGAGCAGTACTTC
TRBJ2-1,TRBV20-1,TRBD2,NA,CSARSPSGGAWIF,TGCAGTGCTAGATCGCCTAGCGGGGGGGCCTGGATCTTC
TRBJ2-2,TRBV15,TRBD2,many,CATSPRLAGGTGELFF,TGTGCCACCAGCCCCCGATTAGCGGGGGGCACCGGGGAGCTGTTTTTT
TRBJ2-3,TRBV18,NA,NA,CASSPYDTDTQYF,TGTGCCAGCTCACCGTATGACACAGATACGCAGTATTTT
TRBJ2-1,TRBV20-1,NA,many,CSARAPGLTLGNEQFF,TGCAGTGCTAGAGCTCCGGGACTCACGCTCGGAAATGAGCAGTTCTTC
TRBJ1-2,TRBV3-1,NA,NA,CASSQDTRGGYTF,TGTGCCAGCAGCCAAGACACCAGGGGAGGCTACACCTTC
TRBJ1-2,TRBV20-1,NA,NA,CSARVGALGYTF,TGCAGTGCTAGAGTGGGGGCTCTTGGCTACACCTTC
TRBJ2-3,TRBV28,NA,few,CASRLPGRGDTQYF,TGTGCCAGCAGACTTCCCGGGAGAGGAGATACGCAGTATTTT
TRBJ1-1,TRBV12-3/TRBV12-4,TRBD1,NA,CASSRRQGPTEAFF,TGTGCCAGCAGTCGTCGACAGGGACCCACTGAAGCTTTCTTT
TRBJ2-7,TRBV18,NA,few,CASSPSNRLPYEQYF,TGTGCCAGCTCCCCATCGAATAGATTACCCTACGAGCAGTACTTC